Following are 32 T cell receptor beta chains from one sample sequenced in a study of CD8 T cells in Susac syndrome. Reverse transcription of roughly 0.5 to 1 ug RNA was performed with random hexamers. Using its own MiXCR run on the immunoSEQ multiplex PCR reads, TCRdb lists one record per CDR3 protein. This table holds about 200,000 distinct CDR3 sequences, 90% to 95% found once. Source material: CD4+ T cells from PBMCs. The source of these receptors is a human donor with multiple sclerosis.

The rearrangement joins TRBV14 to TRBJ2-6; D gene unclear. This CDR3 is 13 amino acids long. Germline-derived CDR1 and CDR2 are SGHDN and FVKESK. Trimming took off 5 bases at V and 4 bases at J, with 6 bases between the two ends. Written as DNA, the CDR3 is TGTGCCAGCAGCGTCCGAGGGGCCAACGTCCTGACTTTC. Amino acid sequence: CASSVRGANVLTF.

The rearrangement joins TRBV18 to TRBJ2-7; D might be TRBD2 (5 bases). The germline V and J ends were trimmed by 3 bases and 4 bases, with 10 bases remaining between them. In germline, CDR1 is KGHSH, CDR2 LQKENI. The CDR3 contains 13 residues. CDR3 sequence reads: CASSPASLYEQYF. The CDR3 DNA follows: TGTGCCAGCTCACCCGCTAGCTTGTACGAGCAGTACTTC. Based on the CDR3 plus reference TRBV18 and TRBJ2-7, the full variable domain is NAGVMQNPRHLVRRRGQEARLRCSPMKGHSHVYWYRQLPEEGLKFMVYLQKENIIDESGMPKERFSAEFPKEGPSILRIQQVVRGDSAAYFCASSPASLYEQYFGPGTRLTVT.

The rearrangement links TRBV3-1 to TRBJ1-2; D is perhaps TRBD1 (6 bases). Between the trimmed V and J ends, which lost 0 bases and 0 bases, there was a span of 8 bases. Germline V gives CDR1 LGHDT, CDR2 YNNKEL (reference sequence). The CDR3 is 15 amino acids. The CDR3 sequence is CASSQDRQANYGYTF. CDR3 coding DNA: TGTGCCAGCAGCCAAGATCGACAGGCTAACTATGGCTACACCTTC. Full variable domain (outside the CDR3, taken from reference TRBV3-1 and TRBJ1-2): DTAVSQTPKYLVTQMGNDKSIKCEQNLGHDTMYWYKQDSKKFLKIMFSYNNKELIINETVPNRFSPKSPDKAHLNLHINSLELGDSAVYFCASSQDRQANYGYTFGSGTRLTVV.

The rearrangement links TRBV25-1 to TRBJ2-7; D not certain. Trimming stripped 1 base from V and 6 bases from J, with 16 bases between. The length of the CDR3 is 15 residues. Germline V CDR1 and CDR2: MGHDK, SYGVNS. CDR3 region: CASSESSQFFGEQYF. For the CDR3, the DNA is TGTGCCAGCAGTGAATCATCCCAATTCTTCGGCGAGCAGTACTTC.

The chain has TRBV3-1 and TRBJ2-7; 7 bases align to TRBD2. In germline, CDR1 is LGHDT, CDR2 YNNKEL (reference sequence). The CDR3 length is 13 residues. J lost 6 bases, V lost 4 bases, and 6 bases had no gene match. The CDR3 DNA reads TGTGCCAGCAGCCGACCCCCGGGGGGCGAGCAGTACTTC. Protein sequence: CASSRPPGGEQYF.

The V call is TRBV11-1, the J call TRBJ2-7; D not certain. Germline assignment: CDR1 SGHAT and CDR2 FQDESV (reference sequence). This CDR3 is built from 14 residues. V shed 5 bases and J shed 0 bases, with 11 bases lying between them. CDR3 sequence (DNA): TGTGCCAGCAGCGGGCGGTTCGGCTCCTACGAGCAGTACTTC. As protein: CASSGRFGSYEQYF.

This chain links TRBV20-1 with TRBJ2-7; 9 bases fit TRBD1. Unmatched junction bases numbered 15, after V lost 3 bases and J lost 3 bases. The CDR3 contains 17 residues. The V gene's germline CDR1 is DFQATT and CDR2 SNEGSKA (reference sequence). This CDR3 is CSASATGGSSRGYEQYF. The DNA of the CDR3 is TGCAGTGCTAGTGCTACAGGGGGCTCCTCGCGTGGCTACGAGCAGTACTTC.

The chain uses TRBV15 and TRBJ2-7; 8 bases are a match to TRBD2. The CDR3 contains 17 residues. The V and J ends lost 0 bases and 2 bases, in that order; junction bases with no gene match: 9. Looked up from germline, CDR1 is LNHNV and CDR2 is YYDKDF (reference sequence). CDR3 coding DNA: TGTGCCACCAGCAGAGATGCTCGGGGACTAGGGACCTACGAGCAGTACTTC. Translation gives CATSRDARGLGTYEQYF.

J is TRBJ2-3 and V is TRBV7-3; 9 positions match TRBD2. Germline CDR1 and CDR2: SGHTA and FQGTGA. Trimming took 5 bases from V and 2 from J; bases not matched to a gene: 8. The CDR3 is made up of 16 amino acids. CDR3 protein: CASSPRREGNTDTQYF. The CDR3 region has the DNA TGTGCCAGCAGCCCCCGGCGGGAGGGAAACACAGATACGCAGTATTTT.

The V call is TRBV5-4, the J call TRBJ1-6; D possibly corresponds to TRBD1 (5 bases). The length of the CDR3 is 15 residues. Germline V gene sequence: CDR1 SGHNT, CDR2 YYREEE (reference sequence). Trimming cost V 0 bases and J 8 bases, with 12 bases left between them. Written as DNA, the CDR3 is TGTGCCAGCAGCTTGGATCGGCAGGGTGATTCACCCCTCCACTTT. Protein sequence: CASSLDRQGDSPLHF.

The chain recombines TRBV11-3 with TRBJ2-7, with 9 bases aligning to TRBD1. Trimming took 10 bases from V and 2 from J; bases not matched to a gene: 6. The germline CDR1 and CDR2 sequences are SGHNT and YENEEA. This CDR3 has 13 amino acids. CDR3 protein: CATNRGRAYEQYF. The DNA for the CDR3 is TGTGCCACCAACAGGGGGCGCGCCTACGAGCAGTACTTC. The full variable domain, with the rest looked up from reference TRBV11-3 and TRBJ2-7, is EAGVVQSPRYKIIEKKQPVAFWCNPISGHNTLYWYLQNLGQGPELLIRYENEEAVDDSQLPKDRFSAERLKGVDSTLKIQPAELGDSAVYLCATNRGRAYEQYFGPGTRLTVT.

V gene TRBV3-1 combines with J gene TRBJ2-1; D may be TRBD2 (6 bases). Trimming took 0 bases from V and 5 from J, leaving 11 bases between them. Germline-derived CDR1 and CDR2 are LGHDT and YNNKEL (reference sequence). The length of the CDR3 is 15 residues. In nucleotides, the CDR3 is TGTGCCAGCAGCCAAGAACGGCTAGCGAACAATGAGCAGTTCTTC. As protein: CASSQERLANNEQFF.

Only one count was recorded for this clonotype. V is TRBV20-1 and J is TRBJ1-2; D is unresolved. Germline V gene sequence: CDR1 DFQATT, CDR2 SNEGSKA (reference sequence). The V and J ends lost 6 bases and 10 bases respectively, with 24 bases between them. The CDR3 is made up of 14 amino acids. CDR3: CSALGSPSGVAYTF. Here the CDR3 DNA reads TGCAGTGCCCTAGGGTCCCCATCGGGCGTCGCCTACACCTTC.

This chain uses TRBV7-3 with TRBJ2-1; no reliable D call. The germline V gene has CDR1 SGHTA and CDR2 FQGTGA. This CDR3 is built from 13 residues. V was pared by 5 bases and J by 5 bases, with 10 bases between. CDR3 loop: CASSQGLDNEQFF. DNA for the CDR3: TGTGCCAGCAGCCAAGGGCTAGACAATGAGCAGTTCTTC.

V is TRBV27 and J is TRBJ2-5; 8 nucleotides match TRBD2. From germline, CDR1 is MNHEY and CDR2 SMNVEV (reference sequence). Unmatched junction bases numbered 11, after V lost 4 bases and J lost 7 bases. CDR3 length: 15 amino acids. In nucleotides, the CDR3 is TGTGCCAGCAGTTGGCAAAACGGGGGGGCTTGGACCCAGTACTTC. Protein product: CASSWQNGGAWTQYF.

The V and J genes are TRBV6-5 and TRBJ1-1, with a possible D match to TRBD1 (5 bases). This CDR3 region has 15 residues. The germline V gene encodes CDR1 MNHEY and CDR2 SVGAGI. V lost 6 bases and J lost 3, with 17 bases in between. The CDR3 nucleotides are TGTGCCAGCAGCTACCGTGGGGCGGGGGACACTGAAGCTTTCTTT. This sequence encodes CASSYRGAGDTEAFF.

The gene calls are TRBV29-1 and TRBJ2-3; D gene unclear. Germline V gene data show CDR1 as SQVTM and CDR2 as ANQGSEA. The V and J ends lost 8 bases and 2 bases respectively, with 17 bases between them. The length of the CDR3 is 14 residues. CDR3 sequence: CSIWAFPNTDTQYF. The CDR3 DNA follows: TGCAGCATCTGGGCATTCCCCAACACAGATACGCAGTATTTT.

The chain carries TRBV11-2 and TRBJ2-7, with D possibly matching TRBD2 (7 bases). CDR3 length equals 14 residues. The germline CDR1 and CDR2 sequences are SGHAT and FQNNGV. Trimming left V 5 bases short and J 4 bases short, with 15 bases between. CDR3 protein: CASSGWGGSYEQYF. The CDR3 nucleotides read TGTGCCAGCAGCGGGTGGGGGGGCAGTTACGAGCAGTACTTC. Using reference TRBV11-2 and TRBJ2-7 for the parts outside the CDR3, the full variable domain is EAGVAQSPRYKIIEKRQSVAFWCNPISGHATLYWYQQILGQGPKLLIQFQNNGVVDDSQLPKDRFSAERLKGVDSTLKIQPAKLEDSAVYLCASSGWGGSYEQYFGPGTRLTVT.

This chain joins TRBV3-1 and TRBJ2-3; TRBD2 aligns across 11 bases. The germline V gene has CDR1 LGHDT and CDR2 YNNKEL (reference sequence). The V segment lost 0 bases and the J segment 0 bases; nucleotides outside the gene matches: 2. The CDR3 consists of 17 residues. The CDR3 loop reads CASSQDPSGRSTDTQYF. The CDR3 DNA sequence: TGTGCCAGCAGCCAAGATCCTAGCGGGAGGAGCACAGATACGCAGTATTTT.

The chain uses TRBV30 and TRBJ1-2; D is ambiguous. Trimming cost V 3 bases and J 3 bases, with 5 bases left between them. The germline CDR1 and CDR2 sequences are GTSNPN and SVGIG (reference sequence). There are 11 residues in the CDR3. CDR3 DNA sequence: TGTGCCTGGAGGTTCCACTATGGCTACACCTTC. This codes for CAWRFHYGYTF.

J is TRBJ2-7 and V is TRBV9; possibly TRBD2 for D (6 bases). CDR3 length: 14 amino acids. V shed 0 bases and J shed 6 bases, with 13 bases lying between them. The germline V gene has CDR1 SGDLS and CDR2 YYNGEE. CDR3 bases: TGTGCCAGCAGCGTAGCCCCGGGAGAGGTCGAGCAGTACTTC. Its translation: CASSVAPGEVEQYF. Filled out from reference TRBV9 and TRBJ2-7, the complete variable domain reads DSGVTQTPKHLITATGQRVTLRCSPRSGDLSVYWYQQSLDQGLQFLIQYYNGEERAKGNILERFSAQQFPDLHSELNLSSLELGDSALYFCASSVAPGEVEQYFGPGTRLTVT.

This chain uses TRBV6-6 with TRBJ2-7; a possible D gene is TRBD1 (6 bases). The CDR3 covers 14 residues. Per the germline V gene, CDR1 is MNHNY and CDR2 is SVGAGI (reference sequence). The V gene lost 7 bases and the J gene lost 3 bases, with 16 bases spanning the gap. The CDR3: CASIAAGVHYEQYF. CDR3 coding DNA: TGTGCCAGCATTGCGGCAGGGGTCCACTACGAGCAGTACTTC.

This clonotype appeared a few times. V usage is TRBV30 and J usage is TRBJ2-7; possibly TRBD2 for D (6 bases). CDR1 is GTSNPN and CDR2 is SVGIG in the germline V gene (reference sequence). Between the trimmed V and J ends, which lost 0 bases and 2 bases, there was a span of 11 bases. The CDR3 is 14 amino acids. The CDR3 region has the DNA TGTGCCTGGAGTGTAGTAGGAGGGACCTACGAGCAGTACTTC. It specifies CAWSVVGGTYEQYF.

The gene calls are TRBV6-5 and TRBJ1-2, with a weak D call TRBD1 (6 bases). CDR3 length: 14 residues. The germline gives CDR1 MNHEY, CDR2 SVGAGI. Trimming cost V 2 bases and J 4 bases, with 11 bases left between them. As DNA, the CDR3 is TGTGCCAGCAGTTACGGAAACAGGGCCTATGGCTACACCTTC. Its protein is CASSYGNRAYGYTF.

CDR3 sequence: CASTQTGGSYNEQFF. CDR3 bases: TGTGCCAGTACTCAGACGGGAGGCTCCTACAATGAGCAGTTCTTC. The genes are TRBV19 and TRBJ2-1, with 7 bases fitting TRBD2. The CDR3 covers 15 residues. With 7 bases clipped from V and 0 bases from J, the junction kept 6 bases outside the gene matches. CDR1 is LNHDA and CDR2 is SQIVND in the germline V gene (reference sequence).

A single count supports this clonotype. This chain connects TRBV12-3 or TRBV12-4 to TRBJ1-2; the D gene is possibly TRBD1 (6 bases). V was shortened by 4 bases and J by 3 bases, with 15 bases between the two germline ends. The CDR3 loop spans 15 amino acids. The DNA for the CDR3 is TGTGCCAGCAGTTCCCGGACAGTGAGCTACTATGGCTACACCTTC. Its translation is CASSSRTVSYYGYTF.

This chain connects TRBV7-2 to TRBJ2-3, with TRBD2 matching over 9 bases. The CDR3 sequence is 16 residues long. From germline, CDR1 is SGHTA and CDR2 FQGNSA. V was pared by 6 bases and J by 3 bases, with 10 bases of the junction left unmatched. The CDR3 here is CASSRRGSGGTDTQYF. Written as DNA, the CDR3 is TGTGCCAGCAGTAGACGGGGTAGCGGGGGAACAGATACGCAGTATTTT. The entire variable domain, with the rest obtained from reference TRBV7-2 and TRBJ2-3, is as follows: GAGVSQSPSNKVTEKGKDVELRCDPISGHTALYWYRQSLGQGLEFLIYFQGNSAPDKSGLPSDRFSAERTGGSVSTLTIQRTQQEDSAVYLCASSRRGSGGTDTQYFGPGTRLTVL.

This clonotype appeared a single time. This chain uses TRBV5-1 with TRBJ2-3; D gene unclear. Trimming took 7 bases from V and 4 from J, leaving 10 bases between them. The CDR3 covers 12 residues. CDR1 is SGHRS and CDR2 is YFSETQ in the germline V gene. Here the CDR3 DNA reads TGCGCCAGCGCCCTTCATGCAGATACGCAGTATTTT. Translated: CASALHADTQYF.

The CDR3: CASSNITSGGEETQYF. The CDR3 coding sequence is TGTGCCAGCTCAAACATAACGAGCGGGGGCGAAGAGACCCAGTACTTC. The gene calls are TRBV18 and TRBJ2-5; 8 positions match TRBD2. Germline assignment: CDR1 KGHSH and CDR2 LQKENI. V lost 5 bases and J lost 3; bases outside the gene matches: 11. This CDR3 has 16 amino acids.

The J gene is TRBJ1-5, the V gene TRBV20-1; D is undetermined. The CDR3 is 12 amino acids. Trimming removed 3 bases at V and 9 bases at J, with 12 bases between. Per germline, CDR1 DFQATT and CDR2 SNEGSKA (reference sequence). The CDR3 sequence is CSASGGPRPQHF. The CDR3 DNA follows: TGCAGTGCTAGTGGTGGACCCAGGCCCCAGCATTTT.

The chain recombines TRBV2 with TRBJ2-3; 12 positions agree with TRBD2. The CDR3 is made up of 15 amino acids. Germline lookup yields CDR1 SNHLY and CDR2 FYNNEI. Unmatched junction bases numbered 1, after V lost 4 bases and J lost 2 bases. The CDR3 here is CASSGLAGVTDTQYF. The CDR3 region has the DNA TGTGCCAGCAGTGGACTAGCGGGAGTCACAGATACGCAGTATTTT. Full variable domain (outside the CDR3, taken from reference TRBV2 and TRBJ2-3): EPEVTQTPSHQVTQMGQEVILRCVPISNHLYFYWYRQILGQKVEFLVSFYNNEISEKSEIFDDQFSVERPDGSNFTLKIRSTKLEDSAMYFCASSGLAGVTDTQYFGPGTRLTVL.

The chain links TRBV3-1 to TRBJ2-7; D is unresolved. Germline CDR1 reads LGHDT; CDR2 reads YNNKEL (reference sequence). The V and J ends lost 1 base and 6 bases respectively, with 7 bases between them. The length of the CDR3 is 12 residues. The CDR3 DNA sequence: TGTGCCAGCAGCCAAGGGAAGATCGAGCAGTACTTC. Its protein product is CASSQGKIEQYF.